Presented here are 27 T cell receptor beta chains from one specimen sequenced in a study of CD8 T cells in Susac syndrome. Random-hexamer reverse transcription was applied to about 0.5 to 1 ug RNA. TCRdb itself ran the immunoSEQ multiplex PCR reads through MiXCR, one entry per CDR3 protein. The sample contains about 100,000 distinct CDR3 sequences, 90% to 95% of which appear only once. Material: CD8+ T cells from PBMCs. These receptors came from a human donor in good health.

In this sample, this clonotype turned up once. The chain is built from TRBV5-1 and TRBJ1-2, with 8 nucleotides matching TRBD1. Germline values: CDR1 SGHRS, CDR2 YFSETQ. J gave up 4 bases and V 0 bases, and 5 bases lay outside the gene matches. This CDR3 spans 15 amino acids. CDR3 DNA sequence: TGCGCCAGCAGCTTGGAAACAGGGGGGCTCTATGGCTACACCTTC. Its protein is CASSLETGGLYGYTF.

The V and J genes are TRBV11-2 and TRBJ2-1, with 7 positions matching TRBD2. This CDR3 is built from 15 residues. V was pared by 5 bases and J by 8 bases, with 12 bases of the junction left unmatched. Germline assignment: CDR1 SGHAT and CDR2 FQNNGV. The CDR3 reads CASSDTPAGSYEQFF. Written as DNA, the CDR3 is TGTGCCAGCAGCGATACCCCAGCGGGGTCGTATGAGCAGTTCTTC. Complete variable domain (other parts from reference TRBV11-2 and TRBJ2-1): EAGVAQSPRYKIIEKRQSVAFWCNPISGHATLYWYQQILGQGPKLLIQFQNNGVVDDSQLPKDRFSAERLKGVDSTLKIQPAKLEDSAVYLCASSDTPAGSYEQFFGPGTRLTVL.

The chain uses TRBV29-1 and TRBJ2-7, with 7 bases that match TRBD1. Germline V gene lookup returns CDR1 SQVTM and CDR2 ANQGSEA. The CDR3 loop spans 15 amino acids. Trimming cost V 6 bases and J 2 bases; bases outside gene matches: 13. The DNA of the CDR3 is TGCAGCGTGGATACAACGGACAGGACCACCTACGAGCAGTACTTC. Amino acid sequence: CSVDTTDRTTYEQYF.

The CDR3 nucleotides are TGTGCCAGCAGCGACGGGACTAGCGACCTCCTTGAGCAGTTCTTC. Translating gives CASSDGTSDLLEQFF. This chain connects TRBV5-4 to TRBJ2-1; 10 bases fit TRBD2. Trimming at V came to 4 bases and at J to 9 bases, leaving 10 bases not matched to a gene. Germline V gene sequence: CDR1 SGHNT, CDR2 YYREEE (reference sequence). This CDR3 has 15 residues.

V gene TRBV14 combines with J gene TRBJ2-1; 7 bases align to TRBD2. The CDR3 runs 16 residues. CDR1 SGHDN and CDR2 FVKESK come from the germline V gene. V gave up 7 bases and J gave up 1 base; unmatched junction bases: 10. The CDR3 region has the DNA TGTGCCAGCAAAGGTGGGGGGGTGCCTTCCTACAATGAGCAGTTCTTC. Translated: CASKGGGVPSYNEQFF.

The genes are TRBV25-1 and TRBJ2-2; TRBD2 is a possible D gene (6 bases). The CDR3 contains 13 residues. Germline CDR1 and CDR2: MGHDK and SYGVNS. Trimming stripped 8 bases from V and 8 bases from J, with 15 bases between. The DNA for the CDR3 is TGTGCCAGCTGGGGGGACTTGCGGGGGGAGCTGTTTTTT. Protein product: CASWGDLRGELFF.

This chain connects TRBV23-1 to TRBJ2-7, with TRBD1 identical over 9 bases. TRBV23-1 is treated as an ORF (open reading frame) with a function not yet certain. V trimming: 4 bases; J trimming: 4 bases; junction bases outside the gene matches: 14. The CDR3 is made up of 17 amino acids. The DNA of the CDR3 is TGCGCCAGCAGTCGATCACGAACAGGGGGCTCCGCATACGAGCAGTACTTC. Translated, it gives CASSRSRTGGSAYEQYF.

This clonotype turned up a few times. The chain joins TRBV5-6 to TRBJ1-1; possible D gene TRBD1, 5 bases. Germline assignment: CDR1 SGHDT and CDR2 YYEEEE. The CDR3 loop spans 13 amino acids. V lost 4 bases, J lost 4 bases, and 11 bases lay in between. The CDR3 region has the DNA TGTGCCAGCAGCCCGGGGGGAAGCACTGAAGCTTTCTTT. It encodes CASSPGGSTEAFF.

V gene TRBV7-2 combines with J gene TRBJ2-2; 10 bases agree with TRBD2. V lost 5 bases, J lost 5 bases, and 8 bases stayed unmatched. Per germline, CDR1 SGHTA and CDR2 FQGNSA. The CDR3 runs to 16 residues. CDR3 DNA sequence: TGTGCCAGCAGCGCGCGACTAGCGGGTATAACCGGGGAGCTGTTTTTT. Protein sequence: CASSARLAGITGELFF. The variable domain in full, with the rest retrieved from reference TRBV7-2 and TRBJ2-2, is GAGVSQSPSNKVTEKGKDVELRCDPISGHTALYWYRQSLGQGLEFLIYFQGNSAPDKSGLPSDRFSAERTGGSVSTLTIQRTQQEDSAVYLCASSARLAGITGELFFGEGSRLTVL.

The chain has TRBV7-6 and TRBJ2-1; D is tentatively TRBD1 or TRBD2 (5 bases each). This CDR3 spans 13 amino acids. Germline V lookup: CDR1 SGHVS, CDR2 FNYEAQ. Between the trimmed V and J ends, which lost 4 bases and 8 bases, there was a span of 12 bases. In nucleotides, the CDR3 is TGTGCCAGCAGCTACGGGGCGGTGGATGAGCAGTTCTTC. Its protein is CASSYGAVDEQFF.

The chain is built from TRBV2 and TRBJ2-5; weak D call: TRBD2 (6 bases). Germline CDR1 and CDR2: SNHLY and FYNNEI. This CDR3 spans 17 amino acids. V lost 10 bases to trimming and J lost 3 bases, with 27 bases between them. In DNA form, the CDR3 reads TGTGCCACCACTCCGAGGGACTCCCTAAACCTAAAAGAGACCCAGTACTTC. Amino acids: CATTPRDSLNLKETQYF.

In DNA, the CDR3 is TGTGCCAGCAGCTTAGCGCGTAGCGGGGGGGCCTATGAGCAGTTCTTC. It is translated as CASSLARSGGAYEQFF. This chain links TRBV7-8 with TRBJ2-1; 11 positions match TRBD2. Per germline, CDR1 SGHVS and CDR2 FQNEAQ. V shed 0 bases and J 8 bases; nucleotides not matched to a gene: 6. The CDR3 consists of 16 residues.

The DNA for the CDR3 is TGTGCCAGCAGCTTAAGTGACAGATATGGCTACACCTTC. Translation: CASSLSDRYGYTF. The J gene is TRBJ1-2, the V gene TRBV7-9; the D gene is possibly TRBD1 (5 bases). The CDR3 runs 13 residues. The V end was cut by 2 bases, the J end by 5 bases, with 9 bases between. Germline lookup yields CDR1 SEHNR and CDR2 FQNEAQ (reference sequence).

The chain employs TRBV29-1 and TRBJ2-2, with D perhaps TRBD2 (6 bases). The CDR3 is 14 residues long. CDR1 SQVTM and CDR2 ANQGSEA come from the germline V gene. Trimming took off 0 bases at V and 4 bases at J, with 9 bases between the two ends. CDR3 nucleotide sequence: TGCAGCGTTGAAGACCCCGGGGGCACCGGGGAGCTGTTTTTT. Its protein product is CSVEDPGGTGELFF.

J is TRBJ2-1 and V is TRBV15; no firm D call. The CDR3 consists of 12 residues. Germline V gene sequence: CDR1 LNHNV, CDR2 YYDKDF (reference sequence). Trimming pared 3 bases from V and 4 bases from J, leaving 4 bases between. The CDR3 sequence is CATSRFYNEQFF. In nucleotides, the CDR3 is TGTGCCACCAGCAGGTTTTACAATGAGCAGTTCTTC.

V is TRBV7-9 and J is TRBJ2-7, with D possibly TRBD1 on 5 matching bases. Trimming took 2 bases from V and 6 from J, leaving 8 bases between them. The CDR3 totals 12 residues. Germline V CDR1 and CDR2: SEHNR, FQNEAQ (reference sequence). This chain's CDR3 is CASSLLQGEQYF. For the CDR3, the DNA is TGTGCCAGCAGCTTACTCCAGGGCGAGCAGTACTTC.

The chain carries TRBV11-2 and TRBJ2-7; 9 positions match TRBD1. Per germline, CDR1 SGHAT and CDR2 FQNNGV. The junction had 12 bases not matched to a gene; V was cut back by 7 bases and J by 5 bases. This CDR3 comprises 15 residues. The CDR3 region is CASTSWDRVIHEQYF. In DNA, the CDR3 is TGTGCCAGCACCTCATGGGACAGGGTTATCCACGAGCAGTACTTC.

The chain employs TRBV13 and TRBJ2-6; no reliable D call. CDR1 PRHDT and CDR2 FYEKMQ come from the germline V gene (reference sequence). V lost 8 bases and J lost 4, with 12 bases in between. The CDR3 has 14 amino acids. CDR3 bases: TGTGCCAGCCTAATAGGCCGGGGGGCCAACGTCCTGACTTTC. It encodes CASLIGRGANVLTF.

V gene TRBV2 combines with J gene TRBJ2-7, with 9 nucleotides matching TRBD1. The CDR3 runs 14 residues. Germline V CDR1 and CDR2: SNHLY, FYNNEI. Germline trimming cut 6 bases from V and 2 bases from J; bases unmatched to any gene: 5. CDR3 region: CASRLQGAAYEQYF. Written as DNA, the CDR3 is TGTGCCAGCAGGTTACAGGGGGCCGCCTACGAGCAGTACTTC.

The J gene is TRBJ2-7, the V gene TRBV29-1; D perhaps matches TRBD2 (6 bases). The CDR3 totals 11 residues. Germline V gives CDR1 SQVTM, CDR2 ANQGSEA. The V and J ends lost 4 bases and 6 bases respectively, with 10 bases between them. In DNA form, the CDR3 reads TGCAGCGTTGCTCAGGGACTCGAGCAGTACTTC. Its translation: CSVAQGLEQYF.

This clonotype is a singleton in its sample. In nucleotides, the CDR3 is TGTGCCAGCATCCTGACCAGGGTTGGCGGGGAGCTGTTTTTT. This codes for CASILTRVGGELFF. This chain links TRBV7-9 with TRBJ2-2; weak D call: TRBD1 (5 bases). The CDR3 contains 14 residues. The V end was cut by 7 bases, the J end by 7 bases, with 16 bases between. Germline V gene sequence: CDR1 SEHNR, CDR2 FQNEAQ (reference sequence).

V usage is TRBV6-5 and J usage is TRBJ2-1; 7 positions agree with TRBD2. Per the germline V gene, CDR1 is MNHEY and CDR2 is SVGAGI. The CDR3 loop spans 14 amino acids. V dropped 4 bases and J dropped 4; count of bases not matched to a gene: 4. The CDR3 DNA reads as TGTGCCAGCAGTTTTCTAGCGGAGTACAATGAGCAGTTCTTC. Protein sequence: CASSFLAEYNEQFF.

This clonotype occurred once. V usage is TRBV18 and J usage is TRBJ2-1; either TRBD1 or TRBD2 may supply D (5 bases each). V lost 3 bases to trimming and J lost 7 bases, with 13 bases between them. Germline loops: CDR1 KGHSH, CDR2 LQKENI. CDR3 size: 14 residues. CDR3 bases: TGTGCCAGCTCACCCCCGGGACGAGGGAATGAGCAGTTCTTC. This sequence encodes CASSPPGRGNEQFF.

V usage is TRBV2 and J usage is TRBJ2-1; the match to TRBD2 covers 12 bases. The CDR3 runs to 13 residues. Germline assignment: CDR1 SNHLY and CDR2 FYNNEI. Germline trimming cut 9 bases from V and 5 bases from J; bases unmatched to any gene: 2. The DNA of the CDR3 is TGTGCCAGGACTAGCGGGGGTAACAATGAGCAGTTCTTC. Its protein product is CARTSGGNNEQFF.

The V gene is TRBV7-8, the J gene TRBJ1-2; 7 nucleotides agree with TRBD1. This CDR3 has 14 residues. V shed 1 base and J 10 bases; nucleotides not matched to a gene: 9. Germline CDR1 and CDR2: SGHVS and FQNEAQ. Written as DNA, the CDR3 is TGTGCCAGCAGCTTAGGGACAGGAACATGGGACTACACCTTC. Translation: CASSLGTGTWDYTF.

The chain couples TRBV5-6 to TRBJ1-5, with unresolved D. From germline, CDR1 is SGHDT and CDR2 YYEEEE. This CDR3 has 12 residues. Trimming left V 2 bases short and J 4 bases short, with 4 bases between. The CDR3, as DNA: TGTGCCAGCAGCTTTGGGAATCAGCCCCAGCATTTT. This encodes CASSFGNQPQHF.

This chain joins TRBV2 and TRBJ2-2; no clear D gene. V gave up 6 bases and J gave up 0 bases, with 8 bases separating them. In germline, CDR1 is SNHLY, CDR2 FYNNEI. The CDR3 covers 14 residues. The CDR3 DNA reads TGTGCCAGCAGGGAGCCTCCGAACACCGGGGAGCTGTTTTTT. Its translation is CASREPPNTGELFF. Using reference TRBV2 and TRBJ2-2 for the parts outside the CDR3, the full variable domain is EPEVTQTPSHQVTQMGQEVILRCVPISNHLYFYWYRQILGQKVEFLVSFYNNEISEKSEIFDDQFSVERPDGSNFTLKIRSTKLEDSAMYFCASREPPNTGELFFGEGSRLTVL.